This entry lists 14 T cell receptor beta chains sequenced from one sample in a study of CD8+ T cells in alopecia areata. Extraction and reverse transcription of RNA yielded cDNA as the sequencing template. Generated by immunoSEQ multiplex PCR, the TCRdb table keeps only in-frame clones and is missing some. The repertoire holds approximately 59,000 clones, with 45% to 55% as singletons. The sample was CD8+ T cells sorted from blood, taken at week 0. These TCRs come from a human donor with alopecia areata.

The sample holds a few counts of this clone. The CDR3 DNA follows: TGCAGCGTTGATATGACGGGCTCTGGAAACACCATATATTTT. It codes for CSVDMTGSGNTIYF. J is TRBJ1-3 and V is TRBV29-1; no reliable D call. Trimming pared 3 bases from V and 0 bases from J, leaving 9 bases between. CDR1 SQVTM and CDR2 ANQGSEA come from the germline V gene. CDR3 length: 14 residues.

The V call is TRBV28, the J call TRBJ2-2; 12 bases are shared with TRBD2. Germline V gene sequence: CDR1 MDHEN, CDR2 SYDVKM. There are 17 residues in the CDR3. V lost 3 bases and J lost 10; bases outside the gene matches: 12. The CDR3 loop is CASSLWTSGIHGEELFF. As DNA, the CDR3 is TGTGCCAGCAGTTTGTGGACTAGCGGGATACATGGGGAGGAGCTGTTTTTT. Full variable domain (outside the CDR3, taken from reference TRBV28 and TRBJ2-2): DVKVTQSSRYLVKRTGEKVFLECVQDMDHENMFWYRQDPGLGLRLIYFSYDVKMKEKGDIPEGYSVSREKKERFSLILESASTNQTSMYLCASSLWTSGIHGEELFFGEGSRLTVL.

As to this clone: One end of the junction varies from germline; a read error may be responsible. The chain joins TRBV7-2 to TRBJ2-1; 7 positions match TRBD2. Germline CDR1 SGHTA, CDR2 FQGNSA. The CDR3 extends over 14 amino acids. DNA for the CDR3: TGTGCCAGCAGCGTAGCGGGTCCCTACAATGAGCAGTTCTTC. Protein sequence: CASSVAGPYNEQFF.

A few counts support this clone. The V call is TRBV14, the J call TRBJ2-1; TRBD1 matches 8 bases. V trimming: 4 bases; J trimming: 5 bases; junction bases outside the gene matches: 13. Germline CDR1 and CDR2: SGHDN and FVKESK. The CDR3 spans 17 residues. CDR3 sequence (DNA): TGTGCCAGCAGCCGGCCTGGAGGGACAGGAGTCAACAATGAGCAGTTCTTC. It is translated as CASSRPGGTGVNNEQFF.

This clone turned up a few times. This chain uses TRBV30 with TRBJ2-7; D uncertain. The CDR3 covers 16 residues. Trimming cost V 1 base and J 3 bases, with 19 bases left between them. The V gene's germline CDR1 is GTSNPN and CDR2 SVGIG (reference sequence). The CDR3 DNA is TGTGCCTGGAGTGAATTTGGTTCCGACACCTTCTACGAGCAGTACTTC. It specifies CAWSEFGSDTFYEQYF.

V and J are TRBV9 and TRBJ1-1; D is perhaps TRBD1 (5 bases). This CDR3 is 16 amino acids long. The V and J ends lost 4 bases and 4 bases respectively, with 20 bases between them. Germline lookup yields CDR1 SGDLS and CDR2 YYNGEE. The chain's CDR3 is CASSPLRGLSGTEAFF. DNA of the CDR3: TGTGCCAGCAGCCCTCTTCGGGGCCTTAGTGGCACTGAAGCTTTCTTT. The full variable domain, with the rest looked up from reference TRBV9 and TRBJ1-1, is DSGVTQTPKHLITATGQRVTLRCSPRSGDLSVYWYQQSLDQGLQFLIQYYNGEERAKGNILERFSAQQFPDLHSELNLSSLELGDSALYFCASSPLRGLSGTEAFFGQGTRLTVV.

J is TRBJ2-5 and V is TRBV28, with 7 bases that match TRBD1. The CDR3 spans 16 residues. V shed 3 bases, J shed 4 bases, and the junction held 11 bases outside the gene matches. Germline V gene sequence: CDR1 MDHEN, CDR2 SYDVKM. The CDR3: CASSLATGNLRETQYF. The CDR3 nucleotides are TGTGCCAGCAGTTTGGCGACAGGGAATCTTCGAGAGACCCAGTACTTC.

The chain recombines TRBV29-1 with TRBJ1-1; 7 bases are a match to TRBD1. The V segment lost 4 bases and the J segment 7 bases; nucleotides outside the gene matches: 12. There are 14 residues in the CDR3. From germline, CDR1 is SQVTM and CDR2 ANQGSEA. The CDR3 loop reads CSVVSGTALGEAFF. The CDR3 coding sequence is TGCAGCGTTGTTTCCGGGACAGCCCTCGGTGAAGCTTTCTTT.

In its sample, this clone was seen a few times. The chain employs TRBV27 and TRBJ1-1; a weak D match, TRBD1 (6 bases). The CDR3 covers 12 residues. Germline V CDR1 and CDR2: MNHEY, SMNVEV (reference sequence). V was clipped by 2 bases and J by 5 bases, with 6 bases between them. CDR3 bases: TGTGCCAGCAGTTTACAGGGGACTGAAGCTTTCTTT. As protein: CASSLQGTEAFF.

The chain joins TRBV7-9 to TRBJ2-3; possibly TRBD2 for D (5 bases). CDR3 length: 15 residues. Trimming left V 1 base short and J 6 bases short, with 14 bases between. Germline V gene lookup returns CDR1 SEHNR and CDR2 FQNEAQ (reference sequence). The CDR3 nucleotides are TGTGCCAGCAGCTTAGAAGGAAGGGAGAAGGATACGCAGTATTTT. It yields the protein CASSLEGREKDTQYF.

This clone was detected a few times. This chain's CDR3 is CASSPLGSLETQYF. CDR3 nucleotide sequence: TGTGCCAGCAGCCCCCTAGGGAGCTTGGAGACCCAGTACTTC. The chain employs TRBV14 and TRBJ2-5; TRBD2 is a possible D gene (5 bases). V was clipped by 4 bases and J by 5 bases, with 14 bases between them. The germline V gene has CDR1 SGHDN and CDR2 FVKESK. The CDR3 spans 14 residues.

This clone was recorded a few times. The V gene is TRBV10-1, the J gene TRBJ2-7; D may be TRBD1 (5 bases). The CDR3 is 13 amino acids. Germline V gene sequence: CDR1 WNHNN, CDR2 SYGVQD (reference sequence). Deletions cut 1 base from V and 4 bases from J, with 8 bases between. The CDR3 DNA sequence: TGCGCCAGCAGTGAGTTGGACACGTACGAGCAGTACTTC. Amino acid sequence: CASSELDTYEQYF.

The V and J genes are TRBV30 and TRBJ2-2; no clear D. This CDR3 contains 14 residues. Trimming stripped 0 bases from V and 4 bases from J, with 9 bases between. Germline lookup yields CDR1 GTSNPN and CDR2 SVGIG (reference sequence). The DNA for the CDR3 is TGTGCCTGGAGTGTACATCAGAGCACCGGGGAGCTGTTTTTT. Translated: CAWSVHQSTGELFF.

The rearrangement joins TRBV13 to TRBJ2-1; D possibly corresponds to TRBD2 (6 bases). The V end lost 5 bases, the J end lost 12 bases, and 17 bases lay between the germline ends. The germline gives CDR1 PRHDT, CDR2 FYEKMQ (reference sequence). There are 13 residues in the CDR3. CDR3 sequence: CASSPGTFPGQFF. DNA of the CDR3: TGTGCCAGCAGCCCAGGGACTTTCCCGGGGCAGTTCTTC.